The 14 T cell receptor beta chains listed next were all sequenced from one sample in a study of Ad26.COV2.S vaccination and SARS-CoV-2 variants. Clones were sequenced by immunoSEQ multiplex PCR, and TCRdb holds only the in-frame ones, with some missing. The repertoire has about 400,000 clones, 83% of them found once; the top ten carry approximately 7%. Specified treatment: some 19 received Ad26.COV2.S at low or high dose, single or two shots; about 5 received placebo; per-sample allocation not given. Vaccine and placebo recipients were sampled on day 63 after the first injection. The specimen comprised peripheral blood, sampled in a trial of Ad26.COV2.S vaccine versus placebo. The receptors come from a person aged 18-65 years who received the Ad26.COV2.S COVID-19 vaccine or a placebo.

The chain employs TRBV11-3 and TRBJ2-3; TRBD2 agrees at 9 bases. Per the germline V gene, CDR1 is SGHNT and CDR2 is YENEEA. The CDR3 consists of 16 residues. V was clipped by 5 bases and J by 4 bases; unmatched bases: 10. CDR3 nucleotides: TGTGCCAGCAGCCCATCTTGGGGCGGGGGGGCAGATACGCAGTATTTT. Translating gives CASSPSWGGGADTQYF.

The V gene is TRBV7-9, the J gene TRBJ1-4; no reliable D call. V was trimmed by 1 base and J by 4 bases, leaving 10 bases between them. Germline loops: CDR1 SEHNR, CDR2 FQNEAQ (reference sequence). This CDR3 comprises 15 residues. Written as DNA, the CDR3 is TGTGCCAGCAGCTTAGTAGGCGGATTTAATGAAAAACTGTTTTTT. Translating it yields CASSLVGGFNEKLFF.

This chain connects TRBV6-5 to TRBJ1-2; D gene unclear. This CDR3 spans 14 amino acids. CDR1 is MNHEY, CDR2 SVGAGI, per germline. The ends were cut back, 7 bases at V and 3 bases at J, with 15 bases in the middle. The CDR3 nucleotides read TGTGCCAGCACCGAAGGTCAGGAATACTATGGCTACACCTTC. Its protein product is CASTEGQEYYGYTF.

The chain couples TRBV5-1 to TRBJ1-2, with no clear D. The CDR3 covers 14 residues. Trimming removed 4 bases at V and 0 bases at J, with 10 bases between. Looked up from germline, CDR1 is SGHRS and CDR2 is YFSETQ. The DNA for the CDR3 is TGCGCCAGCAGCAACCCCGGGCCTAACTATGGCTACACCTTC. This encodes CASSNPGPNYGYTF.

CDR3 amino acids: CSVENRNGHYTDTQYF. The CDR3, as DNA: TGCAGCGTTGAAAACCGTAATGGCCATTACACAGATACGCAGTATTTT. The gene calls are TRBV29-1 and TRBJ2-3; D remains ambiguous. With 2 bases removed from V and 2 bases from J, the gap between germline ends came to 17 bases. CDR1 and CDR2 (germline): SQVTM, ANQGSEA. The CDR3 is 16 amino acids.

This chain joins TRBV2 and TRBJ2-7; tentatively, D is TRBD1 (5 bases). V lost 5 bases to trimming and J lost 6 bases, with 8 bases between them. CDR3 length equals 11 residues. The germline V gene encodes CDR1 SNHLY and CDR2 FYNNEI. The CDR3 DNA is TGTGCCAGCAGTCCAGGGTCCGAGCAGTACTTC. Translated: CASSPGSEQYF. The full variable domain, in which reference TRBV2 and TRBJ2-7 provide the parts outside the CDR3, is EPEVTQTPSHQVTQMGQEVILRCVPISNHLYFYWYRQILGQKVEFLVSFYNNEISEKSEIFDDQFSVERPDGSNFTLKIRSTKLEDSAMYFCASSPGSEQYFGPGTRLTVT.

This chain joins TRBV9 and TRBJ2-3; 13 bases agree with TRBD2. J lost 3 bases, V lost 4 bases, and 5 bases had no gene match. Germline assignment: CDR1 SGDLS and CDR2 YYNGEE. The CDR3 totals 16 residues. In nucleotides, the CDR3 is TGTGCCAGCAGCCCAGGACTAGCGGGAGTTACAGATACGCAGTATTTT. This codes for CASSPGLAGVTDTQYF.

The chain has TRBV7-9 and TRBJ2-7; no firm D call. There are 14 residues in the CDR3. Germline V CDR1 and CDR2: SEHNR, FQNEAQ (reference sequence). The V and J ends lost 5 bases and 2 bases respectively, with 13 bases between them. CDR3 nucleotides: TGTGCCAGCAGCCCCCGGCAGTCCCCCTACGAGCAGTACTTC. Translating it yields CASSPRQSPYEQYF.

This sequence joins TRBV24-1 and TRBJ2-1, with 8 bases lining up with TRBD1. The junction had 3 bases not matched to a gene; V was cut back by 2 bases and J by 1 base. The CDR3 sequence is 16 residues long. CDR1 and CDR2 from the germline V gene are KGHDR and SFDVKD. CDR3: CATSDWGQESYNEQFF. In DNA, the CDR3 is TGTGCCACCAGTGATTGGGGACAGGAGTCCTACAATGAGCAGTTCTTC.

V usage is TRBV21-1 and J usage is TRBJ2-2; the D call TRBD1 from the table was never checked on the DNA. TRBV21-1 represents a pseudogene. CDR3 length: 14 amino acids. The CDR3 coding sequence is TGTGCCGGACTTACAGGGGGAAGGACCGGGGAGCTGTTTTTT. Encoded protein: CAGLTGGRTGELFF.

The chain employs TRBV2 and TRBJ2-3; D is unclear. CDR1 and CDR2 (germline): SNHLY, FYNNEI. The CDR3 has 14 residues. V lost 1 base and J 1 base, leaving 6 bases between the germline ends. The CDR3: CASSEVVGTDTQYF. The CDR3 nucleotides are TGTGCCAGCAGTGAAGTCGTGGGCACAGATACGCAGTATTTT.

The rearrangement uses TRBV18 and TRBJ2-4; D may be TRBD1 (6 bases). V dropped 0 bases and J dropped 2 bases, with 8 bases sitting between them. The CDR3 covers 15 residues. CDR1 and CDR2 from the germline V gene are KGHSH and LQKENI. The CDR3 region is CASSPPGGPKNIQYF. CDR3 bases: TGTGCCAGCTCACCACCAGGGGGTCCCAAAAACATTCAGTACTTC.

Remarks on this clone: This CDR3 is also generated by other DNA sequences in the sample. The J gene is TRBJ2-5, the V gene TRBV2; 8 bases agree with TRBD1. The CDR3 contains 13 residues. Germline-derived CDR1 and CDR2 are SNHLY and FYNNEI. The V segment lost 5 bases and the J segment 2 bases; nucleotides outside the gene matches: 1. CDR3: CASSRDRQETQYF. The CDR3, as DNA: TGTGCCAGCAGTAGGGACAGGCAAGAGACCCAGTACTTC.

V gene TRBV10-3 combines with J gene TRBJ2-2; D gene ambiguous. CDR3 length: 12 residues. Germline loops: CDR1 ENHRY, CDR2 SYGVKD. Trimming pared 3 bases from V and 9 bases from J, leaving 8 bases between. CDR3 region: CAISEQRRELFF. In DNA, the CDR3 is TGTGCCATCAGTGAACAGAGGAGGGAGCTGTTTTTT.